One and the same sample provided the 20 T cell receptor beta chains below, sequenced in a study of sequential checkpoint blockade in melanoma. Assay used: immunoSEQ multiplex PCR; TCRdb lists only in-frame clones, some missing. The sample has approximately 8,400 clones, under 80% seen once; the top ten hold approximately 50%. Sample treatment: randomized to nivolumab then ipilimumab (arm A) or the reverse (arm B). The starting material was CD8+ T cells sorted from blood (inferred from file names), obtained from a patient given nivolumab and ipilimumab in sequence. All receptors derive from a human patient with melanoma. Some clones in this sample may be carry-over from other donors' samples.

V gene TRBV2 combines with J gene TRBJ2-7; 11 bases are shared with TRBD2. The CDR3 runs 15 residues. V was pared by 4 bases and J by 4 bases, with 6 bases of the junction left unmatched. The germline V gene has CDR1 SNHLY and CDR2 FYNNEI. The CDR3 spells CASSATSGGRYEQYF. DNA of the CDR3: TGTGCCAGCAGTGCAACTAGCGGGGGCAGATACGAGCAGTACTTC.

This chain connects TRBV19 to TRBJ1-6; D not certain. The ends were cut back, 3 bases at V and 0 bases at J, with 12 bases in the middle. Per the germline V gene, CDR1 is LNHDA and CDR2 is SQIVND (reference sequence). The CDR3 sequence is 17 residues long. The CDR3 loop reads CASSISRHHSYNSPLHF. Here the CDR3 DNA reads TGTGCCAGTAGTATTTCCCGACACCACTCCTATAATTCACCCCTCCACTTT.

The chain links TRBV19 to TRBJ1-5; 9 nucleotides agree with TRBD1. Germline loops: CDR1 LNHDA, CDR2 SQIVND (reference sequence). The CDR3 is made up of 13 amino acids. V was pared by 7 bases and J by 7 bases, with 5 bases of the junction left unmatched. The CDR3 loop reads CASKGTGYQPQHF. CDR3 in DNA: TGTGCCAGTAAAGGGACAGGGTACCAGCCCCAGCATTTT.

This clone was seen more than once but under ten times. This chain joins TRBV9 and TRBJ2-1; D is uncertain. V lost 1 base to trimming and J lost 0 bases, with 5 bases between them. The length of the CDR3 is 14 residues. Germline-derived CDR1 and CDR2 are SGDLS and YYNGEE. CDR3 bases: TGTGCCAGCAGCGTAACGAGCTCCTACAATGAGCAGTTCTTC. This encodes CASSVTSSYNEQFF.

The chain joins TRBV4-2 to TRBJ2-7; 10 positions agree with TRBD1. The CDR3 sequence is 13 residues long. In germline, CDR1 is LGHNA, CDR2 YNFKEQ. V dropped 6 bases and J dropped 7; count of bases not matched to a gene: 6. In DNA, the CDR3 is TGTGCCAGCAGGACAGGGGGCCCGGGGGAGCAGTACTTC. It encodes CASRTGGPGEQYF.

The gene calls are TRBV7-6 and TRBJ1-4; no clear D gene. Trimming took off 4 bases at V and 7 bases at J, with 10 bases between the two ends. Looked up from germline, CDR1 is SGHVS and CDR2 is FNYEAQ. The CDR3 consists of 13 residues. The DNA of the CDR3 is TGTGCCAGCAGCTCTTTTCGGGGTGAAAAACTGTTTTTT. Its translation is CASSSFRGEKLFF.

J is TRBJ1-1 and V is TRBV7-8; D not certain. Trimming removed 4 bases at V and 6 bases at J, with 12 bases between. This CDR3 spans 13 amino acids. In germline, CDR1 is SGHVS, CDR2 FQNEAQ. The CDR3 here is CASSSVPYSEAFF. The CDR3 bases are TGTGCCAGCAGCTCCGTACCCTACTCTGAAGCTTTCTTT.

The chain has TRBV7-9 and TRBJ1-2; no definite D call. V lost 4 bases and J lost 4, with 4 bases in between. The germline V gene has CDR1 SEHNR and CDR2 FQNEAQ (reference sequence). CDR3 length: 11 residues. As DNA, the CDR3 is TGTGCCAGCAGCTCGAGCTATGGCTACACCTTC. This sequence encodes CASSSSYGYTF.

The chain couples TRBV9 to TRBJ1-2; no reliable D call. There are 13 residues in the CDR3. Trimming took off 6 bases at V and 8 bases at J, with 17 bases between the two ends. CDR1 SGDLS and CDR2 YYNGEE come from the germline V gene. CDR3 in amino acids: CASTGGQMSGYTF. The CDR3 DNA reads TGTGCCAGCACCGGAGGGCAGATGAGCGGCTACACCTTC.

This chain joins TRBV13 and TRBJ2-7; 7 positions agree with TRBD1. V lost 5 bases and J lost 5; bases outside the gene matches: 15. Germline loops: CDR1 PRHDT, CDR2 FYEKMQ (reference sequence). The CDR3 is made up of 16 amino acids. DNA of the CDR3: TGTGCCAGCAGCCAATCCGGGGACAGTAGGCTAAACGAGCAGTACTTC. Amino acids: CASSQSGDSRLNEQYF.

This clone is a singleton in its sample. V usage is TRBV4-3 and J usage is TRBJ1-5, with D perhaps matching TRBD1 (6 bases). V gave up 1 base and J gave up 3 bases, with 10 bases separating them. There are 15 residues in the CDR3. Germline-derived CDR1 and CDR2 are LGHNA and YSLEER. In DNA, the CDR3 is TGCGCCAGCAGCCAAGTGCAGGGACACAATCAGCCCCAGCATTTT. It codes for CASSQVQGHNQPQHF.

The V call is TRBV5-6, the J call TRBJ1-6; 7 positions match TRBD1. With 2 bases clipped from V and 6 bases from J, the junction kept 8 bases outside the gene matches. Germline loops: CDR1 SGHDT, CDR2 YYEEEE. CDR3 length equals 16 residues. The CDR3 region is CASSLPTGTGNSPLHF. CDR3 DNA sequence: TGTGCCAGCAGCTTACCGACAGGGACGGGTAATTCACCCCTCCACTTT.

In its sample, this clone is medium-sized. This chain uses TRBV13 with TRBJ2-7, with TRBD1 identical over 7 bases. The CDR3 is 15 amino acids. The germline V gene encodes CDR1 PRHDT and CDR2 FYEKMQ (reference sequence). Trimming removed 5 bases from V and 3 bases from J; junction bases left unmatched: 10. CDR3 sequence: CASSTHRDSYYEQYF. The CDR3 DNA is TGTGCCAGCAGCACCCACCGGGACAGTTACTACGAGCAGTACTTC.

This clone has just a few counts. The gene calls are TRBV13 and TRBJ1-5; D uncertain. V dropped 0 bases and J dropped 4 bases, with 7 bases sitting between them. This CDR3 is 14 amino acids long. Germline V gene lookup returns CDR1 PRHDT and CDR2 FYEKMQ (reference sequence). The CDR3 sequence: CASSLGPGNQPQHF. The CDR3 bases are TGTGCCAGCAGCTTAGGCCCGGGAAATCAGCCCCAGCATTTT.

The rearrangement joins TRBV5-1 to TRBJ1-2, with a tentative D call TRBD1 (5 bases). The germline V gene has CDR1 SGHRS and CDR2 YFSETQ. The CDR3 runs 13 residues. V was trimmed by 2 bases and J by 2 bases, leaving 7 bases between them. For the CDR3, the DNA is TGCGCCAGCAGCTTTACAGGCAACTATGGCTACACCTTC. It codes for CASSFTGNYGYTF.

This clone appeared a single time. This chain connects TRBV13 to TRBJ1-4, with 7 bases fitting TRBD1. Germline V lookup: CDR1 PRHDT, CDR2 FYEKMQ (reference sequence). Trimming took 5 bases from V and 3 from J; bases not matched to a gene: 6. This CDR3 contains 15 residues. CDR3 protein: CASSQQGISNEKLFF. The CDR3 DNA follows: TGTGCCAGCAGCCAACAGGGGATATCTAATGAAAAACTGTTTTTT.

The gene calls are TRBV6-5 and TRBJ2-7, with D tentatively TRBD1 (5 bases). CDR3 length: 11 residues. CDR1 MNHEY and CDR2 SVGAGI come from the germline V gene. V was shortened by 10 bases and J by 4 bases, with 11 bases between the two germline ends. This CDR3 reads CATRRGYEQYF. DNA for the CDR3: TGTGCCACCCGAAGGGGTTACGAGCAGTACTTC.

This clone has more than one count but fewer than ten. This same CDR3 is encoded by further DNA sequences in the sample. The rearrangement joins TRBV28 to TRBJ2-3; D is possibly TRBD2 (5 bases). The germline V gene encodes CDR1 MDHEN and CDR2 SYDVKM. The CDR3 loop spans 14 amino acids. Deletions cut 3 bases from V and 1 base from J, with 8 bases between. The CDR3 sequence is CASSFLAGTDTQYF. DNA for the CDR3: TGTGCCAGCAGTTTCCTAGCAGGCACAGATACGCAGTATTTT. Looking up the rest from reference TRBV28 and TRBJ2-3 gives the full variable domain: DVKVTQSSRYLVKRTGEKVFLECVQDMDHENMFWYRQDPGLGLRLIYFSYDVKMKEKGDIPEGYSVSREKKERFSLILESASTNQTSMYLCASSFLAGTDTQYFGPGTRLTVL.

The CDR3 DNA is TGTGCCAGCAGCTTAGGTTCAGGGGCCTCCTACGAGCAGTACTTC. Amino acid sequence: CASSLGSGASYEQYF. This rearrangement joins TRBV11-3 to TRBJ2-7; TRBD1 might be the D (6 bases). Germline V gene data show CDR1 as SGHNT and CDR2 as YENEEA. The CDR3 totals 15 residues. The germline V and J ends were trimmed by 1 base and 0 bases, with 10 bases remaining between them.

Regarding this clone: One junction end disagrees with the germline gene, perhaps due to a read error. The J gene is TRBJ2-7, the V gene TRBV4-2; TRBD2 is a possible D gene (7 bases). The length of the CDR3 is 15 residues. Germline V gene sequence: CDR1 LGHNA, CDR2 YNFKEQ. The CDR3 region has the DNA TGTGCCAGCAGCGAAGAGGGGGGGAGTGCCTACGAGCAGTACTTC. It specifies CASSEEGGSAYEQYF.